Listed below are T cell receptor beta chains from one sample, sequenced in a study of neurological immune-mediated disorders. Via MiXCR, TCRdb re-called the 5' RACE reads, giving one row per CDR3 protein. The sample has about 49,000 distinct CDR3 sequences, roughly 10% seen once; the top ten hold 1.5% to 2%. The sequencing sample was made of PBMCs. Receptors originate from a woman aged 40-49 years in good health. Each CDR3 is given with its conserved first and last residue. Each record gives: V gene, J gene, D gene, clone size, CDR3 protein, CDR3 DNA. The D gene is left open where the match is weak. Clone size, where shown, is once, few, many, or a class for clones that have expanded.

>TRBV12-3/TRBV12-4|TRBJ2-5|TRBD2|many
CAGSGSNSGTQYF
TGTGCCGGGAGCGGGAGCAACTCGGGGACCCAGTACTTC
>TRBV20-1|TRBJ2-5|.|.
CSAKTGCGDTQYF
TGCAGTGCGAAGACTGGGTGCGGGGATACCCAGTACTTC
>TRBV5-1|TRBJ1-2|.|many
CASSWGTDNYGYTF
TGCGCCAGCAGCTGGGGGACGGATAACTATGGCTACACCTTC
>TRBV20-1|TRBJ2-7|TRBD1|many
CSVSDREYEQYF
TGCAGTGTTTCGGACAGGGAGTACGAGCAGTACTTC
>TRBV6-5|TRBJ2-7|.|.
CASYSVGYEQYF
TGTGCCAGTTACTCGGTAGGGTACGAGCAGTACTTC
>TRBV7-2|TRBJ1-2|TRBD1|many
CASSLVEGGFGYTF
TGTGCCAGCAGCTTAGTGGAAGGGGGCTTTGGCTACACCTTC
>TRBV25-1|TRBJ1-2|.|many
CASSGGPYGYTF
TGTGCCAGCAGCGGCGGCCCCTATGGCTACACCTTC
>TRBV3-1|TRBJ2-1|.|many
CASSFEGLSYNEQFF
TGTGCCAGCAGTTTCGAGGGACTTTCCTACAATGAGCAGTTCTTC
>TRBV18|TRBJ1-5|.|.
CASSREQGSNQPQHF
TGTGCCAGCTCACGGGAACAGGGTAGCAATCAGCCCCAGCATTTT
>TRBV7-2|TRBJ2-1|TRBD2|many
CASSLTHRGSGRGNEQFF
TGTGCCAGCAGCTTGACCCATAGAGGTAGCGGGAGGGGCAATGAGCAGTTCTTC
>TRBV9|TRBJ2-1|TRBD2|many
CASSLRTSGSHEQFF
TGTGCCAGCAGCCTTCGGACTAGCGGGAGCCATGAGCAGTTCTTC
>TRBV21-1|TRBJ1-2|.|many
CASSKALGRANYGYTF
TGTGCCAGCAGCAAAGCGCTTGGCAGGGCCAACTATGGCTACACCTTC